Described below is a single T cell receptor beta chain sequence and its context. The record originates from a study of blood T cell repertoires in COVID-19. The wider study: Donors in the United States, Italy and Spain gave samples during acute or convalescent COVID-19. PBMCs, B-cell-depleted T cells, or T cells provided the cDNA or gDNA that made up the material.

CDR3 length: 16 residues. V lost 3 bases and J lost 10, with 19 bases in between. Germline lookup yields CDR1 MNHNS and CDR2 SASEGT. In the original workflow: Using reference gene primer amplification, nucleated cell counts were estimated. Profiling relied on immunoSEQ multiplex PCR, and the TCRdb table lists in-frame clones only, not all of them. The V and J calls and clone size are taken from that table; D and trimming were inferred from the DNA. The table shows roughly 150,000 clones, with about 87% occurring only once. The Seattle site enrolled patients during active infection and followed them longitudinally.

The receptor was derived from an elderly woman with COVID-19, enrolled during active disease. V and J are TRBV6-1 and TRBJ1-6, with D tentatively TRBD1 (6 bases). Sequenced: peripheral blood. The CDR3 loop reads CASSDRGMVESSPLHF. In DNA form, the CDR3 reads TGTGCCAGCAGTGACAGGGGTATGGTAGAGAGCTCACCCCTCCACTTT.